This is a list of T cell receptor beta chains from one sample in a study of T cell responses to AZD1222 COVID-19 vaccine. Produced via immunoSEQ multiplex PCR; TCRdb's table is partial and in-frame only. The sample shows 42,000 or so clones, 88% of them seen only once. The specimen comprised peripheral blood, sampled 28 days after the second dose of the MenACWY control vaccine. Receptors originate from an adult who received the MenACWY meningococcal vaccine as a control. CDR3s include the opening cysteine and the closing phenylalanine or tryptophan. The order of the fields is CDR3 DNA, CDR3 protein, J gene, clone size, D gene, V gene. D genes are given only for firm matches. Only some rows state a clone size, as once, few, many or a class for expanded clones.

CDR3nt: TGTGCCAGCAGTTCACCCGGGACAGGGGGCTCTACCTACGAGCAGTACTTC
CDR3aa: CASSSPGTGGSTYEQYF
j_gene: TRBJ2-7
abundance: -
d_gene: TRBD1
v_gene: TRBV28

CDR3nt: TGTGCCAGCAGCTTAGAGATGATGAACACTGAAGCTTTCTTT
CDR3aa: CASSLEMMNTEAFF
j_gene: TRBJ1-1
abundance: -
d_gene: -
v_gene: TRBV7-2

CDR3nt: TGTGCCTGGAGTGGGGGACAGCTTCGCAATCAGCCCCAGCATTTT
CDR3aa: CAWSGGQLRNQPQHF
j_gene: TRBJ1-5
abundance: -
d_gene: TRBD1
v_gene: TRBV30

CDR3nt: TGCGCCAGCAGACCACTGAACAGGGGACAAGAGACCCAGTACTTC
CDR3aa: CASRPLNRGQETQYF
j_gene: TRBJ2-5
abundance: -
d_gene: TRBD1
v_gene: TRBV5-1

CDR3nt: TGCGCCAGCTATCAGGTAGCGGGGTACAATGAGCAGTTCTTC
CDR3aa: CASYQVAGYNEQFF
j_gene: TRBJ2-1
abundance: -
d_gene: TRBD2
v_gene: TRBV10-2

CDR3nt: TGCGCCAGCAGCCCCGGACAGGGTTTAGGCGAGCAGTACTTC
CDR3aa: CASSPGQGLGEQYF
j_gene: TRBJ2-7
abundance: -
d_gene: TRBD1
v_gene: TRBV4-1

CDR3nt: TGTGCCAGCGGGGTAACGTTGCGGTTCTTC
CDR3aa: CASGVTLRFF
j_gene: TRBJ2-1
abundance: -
d_gene: -
v_gene: TRBV2

CDR3nt: TGTGCCAGCAGTACCGTGGCGGGAACCGATAGCACAGATACGCAGTATTTT
CDR3aa: CASSTVAGTDSTDTQYF
j_gene: TRBJ2-3
abundance: -
d_gene: -
v_gene: TRBV2

CDR3nt: TGTGCCAGCAGTTACTCGAATGGGGGTGAGCAGTTCTTC
CDR3aa: CASSYSNGGEQFF
j_gene: TRBJ2-1
abundance: once
d_gene: -
v_gene: TRBV6-5

CDR3nt: TGTGCCAGTAGTATCGTCGCAGGGGGCACAGATACGCAGTATTTT
CDR3aa: CASSIVAGGTDTQYF
j_gene: TRBJ2-3
abundance: -
d_gene: -
v_gene: TRBV19

CDR3nt: TGTGCCAGCAGCTTAGGGACCTTTACGACCTACGAGCAGTACTTC
CDR3aa: CASSLGTFTTYEQYF
j_gene: TRBJ2-7
abundance: -
d_gene: -
v_gene: TRBV11-2

CDR3nt: TGTGCCAGTAGTATAAGGGAGGGGAATAATGAGCAGTTCTTC
CDR3aa: CASSIREGNNEQFF
j_gene: TRBJ2-1
abundance: -
d_gene: TRBD2
v_gene: TRBV19

CDR3nt: TGTGCCAGCAGTTTAACGGGTTGGGACAGGGGGCCTCCTGGGACCCAGTACTTC
CDR3aa: CASSLTGWDRGPPGTQYF
j_gene: TRBJ2-5
abundance: -
d_gene: TRBD1
v_gene: TRBV28

CDR3nt: TGTGCCAGCAGTTTGGGTCTTTTGGACGGGGAGCTGTTTTTT
CDR3aa: CASSLGLLDGELFF
j_gene: TRBJ2-2
abundance: -
d_gene: -
v_gene: TRBV27

CDR3nt: TGTGCCAGCTGTGGGGGCGCCGACGAAAAACTGTTTTTT
CDR3aa: CASCGGADEKLFF
j_gene: TRBJ1-4
abundance: -
d_gene: -
v_gene: TRBV18

CDR3nt: TGTGCCAGCACTGGAGGAGGGAACACTGAAGCTTTCTTT
CDR3aa: CASTGGGNTEAFF
j_gene: TRBJ1-1
abundance: -
d_gene: -
v_gene: TRBV2

CDR3nt: TGTGCCAGCAGTCTCCCGCTAGCCGGGGAGCTGTTTTTT
CDR3aa: CASSLPLAGELFF
j_gene: TRBJ2-2
abundance: -
d_gene: -
v_gene: TRBV28

CDR3nt: TGTGCCAGCAGTGAAGGTCTTTGGCAGTACTTC
CDR3aa: CASSEGLWQYF
j_gene: TRBJ2-7
abundance: -
d_gene: -
v_gene: TRBV25-1

CDR3nt: TGTGCCAGCAGCTACCGTCCACGGGGTATACGAACAGATACGCAGTATTTT
CDR3aa: CASSYRPRGIRTDTQYF
j_gene: TRBJ2-3
abundance: -
d_gene: -
v_gene: TRBV5-8

CDR3nt: TGTGCCAGCTCACCGCGGGGACAGCTTAGCACAGATACGCAGTATTTT
CDR3aa: CASSPRGQLSTDTQYF
j_gene: TRBJ2-3
abundance: few
d_gene: -
v_gene: TRBV18

CDR3nt: TGTGCCAGCAGTGGGCCTAGCGGGAGGGTTAACACCGGGGAGCTGTTTTTT
CDR3aa: CASSGPSGRVNTGELFF
j_gene: TRBJ2-2
abundance: -
d_gene: TRBD2
v_gene: TRBV2

CDR3nt: TGTGCCAGCAGCCCCCCGACACTCAGCTATGGCTACACCTTC
CDR3aa: CASSPPTLSYGYTF
j_gene: TRBJ1-2
abundance: -
d_gene: -
v_gene: TRBV7-9

CDR3nt: TGTGCCAGCAGTTATTGGAGGGGACTAGGAGGCGAGCAGTACTTC
CDR3aa: CASSYWRGLGGEQYF
j_gene: TRBJ2-7
abundance: -
d_gene: TRBD2
v_gene: TRBV5-6